This TCR beta chain originates from a study of OX40 agonist ivuxolimab in advanced cancers. Trimming cost V 2 bases and J 0 bases; bases outside gene matches: 13. The CDR3 covers 19 residues. Germline CDR1 reads SGHRS; CDR2 reads YFSETQ. This table comes from immunoSEQ multiplex PCR, and its TCRdb copy is limited to in-frame clones, with some not included. The repertoire consists of under 40,000 clones, with roughly 84% occurring once and the leading ten covering around 1.9%. The genes are TRBV5-1 and TRBJ2-3; 9 bases map to TRBD2. The sequence was obtained from an adult with an advanced solid tumor such as melanoma, head and neck, liver or kidney cancer. The sequencing here drew on CD4+ or CD8+ T cells sorted from blood, taken in a trial of the OX40 agonist ivuxolimab. CDR3 protein: CASSFGPLAGGSSTDTQYF. In DNA, the CDR3 is TGCGCCAGCAGCTTTGGGCCCTTGGCGGGAGGGAGCAGCACAGATACGCAGTATTTT.